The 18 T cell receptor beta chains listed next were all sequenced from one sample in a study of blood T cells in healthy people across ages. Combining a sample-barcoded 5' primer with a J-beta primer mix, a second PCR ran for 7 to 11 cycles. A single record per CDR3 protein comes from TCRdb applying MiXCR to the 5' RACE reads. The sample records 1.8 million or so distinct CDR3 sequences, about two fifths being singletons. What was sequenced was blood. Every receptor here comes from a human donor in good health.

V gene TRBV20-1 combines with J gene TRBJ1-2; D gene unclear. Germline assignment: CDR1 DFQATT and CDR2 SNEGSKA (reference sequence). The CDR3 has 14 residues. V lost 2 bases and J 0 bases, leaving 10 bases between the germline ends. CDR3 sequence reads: CSARYRLANYGYTF. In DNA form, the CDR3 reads TGCAGTGCTAGATATCGTTTAGCTAACTATGGCTACACCTTC.

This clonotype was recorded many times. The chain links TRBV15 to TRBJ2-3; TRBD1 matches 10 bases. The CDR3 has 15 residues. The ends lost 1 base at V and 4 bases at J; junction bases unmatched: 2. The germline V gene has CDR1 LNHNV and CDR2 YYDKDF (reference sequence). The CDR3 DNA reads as TGTGCCACCAGCAGAGGGGACAGGGGTGCAGATACGCAGTATTTT. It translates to CATSRGDRGADTQYF.

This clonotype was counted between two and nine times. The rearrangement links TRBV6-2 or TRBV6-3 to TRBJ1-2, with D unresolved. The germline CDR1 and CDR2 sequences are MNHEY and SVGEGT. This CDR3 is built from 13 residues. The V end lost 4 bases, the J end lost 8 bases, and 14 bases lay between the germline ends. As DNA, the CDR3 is TGTGCCAGCAGTTCCTCGGGGTCGGCCGGCTACACCTTC. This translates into CASSSSGSAGYTF.

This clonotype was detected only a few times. CDR3 loop: CSVEDSYYEQYF. The DNA of the CDR3 is TGCAGCGTTGAAGATAGTTACTACGAGCAGTACTTC. The chain carries TRBV29-1 and TRBJ2-7; D remains ambiguous. Trimming took 0 bases from V and 3 from J, leaving 6 bases between them. Germline loops: CDR1 SQVTM, CDR2 ANQGSEA. This CDR3 is built from 12 residues.

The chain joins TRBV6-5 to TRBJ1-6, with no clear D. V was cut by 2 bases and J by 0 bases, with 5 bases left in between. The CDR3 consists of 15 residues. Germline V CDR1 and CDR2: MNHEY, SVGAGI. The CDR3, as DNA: TGTGCCAGCAGTTACGTCGGCTCCTATAATTCACCCCTCCACTTT. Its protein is CASSYVGSYNSPLHF.

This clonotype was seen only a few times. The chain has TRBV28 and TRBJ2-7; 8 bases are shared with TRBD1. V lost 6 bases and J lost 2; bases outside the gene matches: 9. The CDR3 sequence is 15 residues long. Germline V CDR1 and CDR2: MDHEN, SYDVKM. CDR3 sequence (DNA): TGTGCCAGCAGGAGCACAGGGGGTAAGGCCTACGAGCAGTACTTC. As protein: CASRSTGGKAYEQYF.

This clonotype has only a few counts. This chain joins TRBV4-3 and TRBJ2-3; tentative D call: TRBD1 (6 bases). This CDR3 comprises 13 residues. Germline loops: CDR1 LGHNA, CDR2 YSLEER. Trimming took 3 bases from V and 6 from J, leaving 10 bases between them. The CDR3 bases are TGCGCCAGCAGCCAGCTAACAGGGGATACGCAGTATTTT. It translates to CASSQLTGDTQYF.

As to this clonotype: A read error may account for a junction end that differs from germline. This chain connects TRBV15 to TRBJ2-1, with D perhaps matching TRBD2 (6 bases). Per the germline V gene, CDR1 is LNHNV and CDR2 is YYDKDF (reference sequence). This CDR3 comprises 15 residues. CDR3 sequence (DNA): TGTGCCACCAGCAGGGCGGCTGCGGGGTACAGTGAGCAGTTCTTC. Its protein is CATSRAAAGYSEQFF. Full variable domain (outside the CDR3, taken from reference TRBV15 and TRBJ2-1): DAMVIQNPRYQVTQFGKPVTLSCSQTLNHNVMYWYQQKSSQAPKLLFHYYDKDFNNEADTPDNFQSRRPNTSFCFLDIRSPGLGDTAMYLCATSRAAAGYSEQFFGPGTRLTVL.

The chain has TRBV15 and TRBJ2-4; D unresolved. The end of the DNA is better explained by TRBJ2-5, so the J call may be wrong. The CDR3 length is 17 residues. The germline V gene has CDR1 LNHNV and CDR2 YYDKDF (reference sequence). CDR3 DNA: TGTGCCACCAGCAGAGAAGCAGCCGGGCGTCGACGAGAGACCCAGTACTTC. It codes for CATSREAAGRRRETQYF.

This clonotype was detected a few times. The CDR3 protein is CASSLVFGGSDEQFF. Written as DNA, the CDR3 is TGTGCCAGCAGCTTAGTTTTCGGGGGCAGCGATGAGCAGTTCTTC. The chain is built from TRBV7-2 and TRBJ2-1; either TRBD1 or TRBD2 may supply D (6 bases each). The CDR3 sequence is 15 residues long. The germline CDR1 and CDR2 sequences are SGHTA and FQGNSA. V lost 1 base and J 8 bases, leaving 15 bases between the germline ends.

The CDR3 DNA follows: TGCAGCGCGGGCCCTCTAGGAGGGAACATTAATGAAAAACTGTTTTTT. Its translation: CSAGPLGGNINEKLFF. The rearrangement uses TRBV29-1 and TRBJ1-4; D gene unclear. This CDR3 has 16 residues. Per germline, CDR1 SQVTM and CDR2 ANQGSEA. Trimming took off 7 bases at V and 4 bases at J, with 22 bases between the two ends. The full variable domain, its missing parts supplied by reference TRBV29-1 and TRBJ1-4, is SAVISQKPSRDICQRGTSLTIQCQVDSQVTMMFWYRQQPGQSLTLIATANQGSEATYESGFVIDKFPISRPNLTFSTLTVSNMSPEDSSIYLCSAGPLGGNINEKLFFGSGTQLSVL.

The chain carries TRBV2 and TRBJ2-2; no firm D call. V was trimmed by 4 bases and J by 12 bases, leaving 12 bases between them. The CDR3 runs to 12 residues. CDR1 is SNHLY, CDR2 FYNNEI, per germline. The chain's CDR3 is CASSGALGQLFF. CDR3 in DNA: TGTGCCAGCAGTGGGGCGCTGGGTCAGCTGTTTTTT.

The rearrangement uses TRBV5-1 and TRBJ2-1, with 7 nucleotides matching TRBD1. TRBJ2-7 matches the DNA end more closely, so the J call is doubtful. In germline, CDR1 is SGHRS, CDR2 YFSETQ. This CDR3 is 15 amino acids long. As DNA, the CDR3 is TGCGCCAGCAGCCAAATAACAGGGGCCTCTTACGAGCAGTACTTC. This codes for CASSQITGASYEQYF.

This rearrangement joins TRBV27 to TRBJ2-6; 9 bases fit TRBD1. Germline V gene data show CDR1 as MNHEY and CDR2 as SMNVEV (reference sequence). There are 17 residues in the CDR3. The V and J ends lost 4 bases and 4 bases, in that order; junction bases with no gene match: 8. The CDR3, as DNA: TGTGCCAGCAGTTCCCGGGACAGGGCTGACGGGGCCAACGTCCTGACTTTC. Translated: CASSSRDRADGANVLTF.

CDR3 bases: TGTGCCATCAGTGCGGTCATGAACACTGAAGCTTTCTTT. Protein product: CAISAVMNTEAFF. The V call is TRBV10-3, the J call TRBJ1-1; no clear D. There are 13 residues in the CDR3. Trimming removed 4 bases at V and 0 bases at J, with 6 bases between. Germline V lookup: CDR1 ENHRY, CDR2 SYGVKD.

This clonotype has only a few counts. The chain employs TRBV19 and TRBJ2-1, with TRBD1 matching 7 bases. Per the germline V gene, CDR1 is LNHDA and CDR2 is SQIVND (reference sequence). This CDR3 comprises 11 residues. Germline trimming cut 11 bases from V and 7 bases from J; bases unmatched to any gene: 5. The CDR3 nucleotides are TGTGCCTGCACAGGGGTGAATGAGCAGTTCTTC. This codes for CACTGVNEQFF.

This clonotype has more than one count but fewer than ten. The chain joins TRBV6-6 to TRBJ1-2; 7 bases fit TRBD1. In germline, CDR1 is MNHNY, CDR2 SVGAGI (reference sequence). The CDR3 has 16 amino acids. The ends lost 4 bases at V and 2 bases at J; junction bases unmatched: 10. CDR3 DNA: TGTGCCAGCAGTTCCACAGGGGCAGGCCGAAACTATGGCTACACCTTC. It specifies CASSSTGAGRNYGYTF.

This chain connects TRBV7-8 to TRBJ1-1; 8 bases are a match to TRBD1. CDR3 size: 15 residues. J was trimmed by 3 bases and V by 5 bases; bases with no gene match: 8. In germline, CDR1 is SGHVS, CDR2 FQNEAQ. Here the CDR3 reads CASSPRTGPYTEAFF. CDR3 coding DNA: TGTGCCAGCAGCCCCCGGACAGGGCCTTACACTGAAGCTTTCTTT. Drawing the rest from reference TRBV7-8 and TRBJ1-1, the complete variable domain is GAGVSQSPRYKVAKRGQDVALRCDPISGHVSLFWYQQALGQGPEFLTYFQNEAQLDKSGLPSDRFFAERPEGSVSTLKIQRTQQEDSAVYLCASSPRTGPYTEAFFGQGTRLTVV.